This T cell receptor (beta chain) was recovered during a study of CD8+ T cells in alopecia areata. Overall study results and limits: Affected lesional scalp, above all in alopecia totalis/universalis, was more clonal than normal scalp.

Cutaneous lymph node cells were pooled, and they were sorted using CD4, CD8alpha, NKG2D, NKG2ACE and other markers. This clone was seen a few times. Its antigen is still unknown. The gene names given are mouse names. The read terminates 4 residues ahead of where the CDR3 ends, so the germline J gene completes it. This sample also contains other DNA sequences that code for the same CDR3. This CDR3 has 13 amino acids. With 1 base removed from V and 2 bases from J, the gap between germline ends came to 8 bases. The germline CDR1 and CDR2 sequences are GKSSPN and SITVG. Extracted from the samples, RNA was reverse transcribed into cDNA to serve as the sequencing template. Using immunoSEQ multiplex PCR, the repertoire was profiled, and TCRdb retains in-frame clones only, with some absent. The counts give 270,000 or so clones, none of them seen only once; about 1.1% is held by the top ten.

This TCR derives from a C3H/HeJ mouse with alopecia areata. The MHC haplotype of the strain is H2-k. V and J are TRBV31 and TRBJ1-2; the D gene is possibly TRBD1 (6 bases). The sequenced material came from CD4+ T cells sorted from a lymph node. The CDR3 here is CAWSPTGNSDYTF. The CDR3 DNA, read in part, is TGTGCCTGGAGTCCAACAGGGAACTCC.